Below, 23 T cell receptor beta chains from the same sample are listed, as sequenced in a study of radiation and T cells in renal cell carcinoma. Time point specified: blood 4 weeks post-SBRT, at nephrectomy. The treatment: 15 Gy SBRT to primary tumor, nephrectomy 4 weeks later. Clones were sequenced by immunoSEQ multiplex PCR, and TCRdb holds only the in-frame ones, with some missing. The sample consists of around 99,000 clones, 70% to 85% of them appearing once. The material was blood, obtained from a patient whose treatment included radiotherapy and nephrectomy. The origin of the receptors is a man aged 55 to 70 with renal cell carcinoma.

The chain uses TRBV28 and TRBJ2-4; 7 bases align to TRBD1. CDR1 and CDR2 from the germline V gene are MDHEN and SYDVKM. The CDR3 sequence is 16 residues long. V shed 5 bases, J shed 7 bases, and the junction held 14 bases outside the gene matches. This CDR3 reads CASSPYRGWAPNIQYF. DNA for the CDR3: TGTGCCAGCAGTCCGTACAGGGGATGGGCGCCGAACATTCAGTACTTC.

V and J are TRBV28 and TRBJ2-2; D possibly corresponds to TRBD1 (5 bases). Per the germline V gene, CDR1 is MDHEN and CDR2 is SYDVKM. CDR3 length: 17 residues. V was shortened by 3 bases and J by 4 bases, with 18 bases between the two germline ends. DNA for the CDR3: TGTGCCAGCAGTTTTACCGCAACAGGAATCATCACCGGGGAGCTGTTTTTT. Residues: CASSFTATGIITGELFF.

The chain employs TRBV29-1 and TRBJ1-1, with 10 nucleotides matching TRBD1. From germline, CDR1 is SQVTM and CDR2 ANQGSEA. The CDR3 loop spans 17 amino acids. After removal of 2 bases from V and 3 bases from J, the junction contained 12 bases not matched to a gene. Written as DNA, the CDR3 is TGCAGCGTTGAACCCAATCTTAGACAGGGGGCGTACACTGAAGCTTTCTTT. It translates to CSVEPNLRQGAYTEAFF.

This clone appeared once. The rearrangement joins TRBV27 to TRBJ2-1, with 10 nucleotides matching TRBD2. V lost 0 bases and J lost 10; bases outside the gene matches: 0. CDR1 is MNHEY, CDR2 SMNVEV, per germline (reference sequence). The CDR3 loop spans 13 amino acids. The CDR3 sequence: CASSLSGLAEQFF. The CDR3, as DNA: TGTGCCAGCAGTTTATCGGGACTAGCGGAGCAGTTCTTC.

This clone occurred a few times. Written as DNA, the CDR3 is TGTGCCAGTAGTGCTCGCCAGTACATCTATGGCTACACCTTC. This translates into CASSARQYIYGYTF. This sequence joins TRBV19 and TRBJ1-2; D unclear. The V and J ends lost 5 bases and 4 bases respectively, with 14 bases between them. Germline V CDR1 and CDR2: LNHDA, SQIVND (reference sequence). CDR3 size: 14 residues.

The chain has TRBV27 and TRBJ2-7; D may correspond to TRBD1 or TRBD2 (5 bases each). This CDR3 contains 13 residues. Trimming took off 5 bases at V and 7 bases at J, with 15 bases between the two ends. Germline V lookup: CDR1 MNHEY, CDR2 SMNVEV (reference sequence). The CDR3 DNA sequence: TGTGCCAGCAGTGGGGGATTTTTGGGGGAGCAGTACTTC. This gives the protein CASSGGFLGEQYF.

This clone is a singleton in its sample. The gene calls are TRBV7-9 and TRBJ2-3, with 9 bases matching TRBD1. V was pared by 0 bases and J by 2 bases, with 9 bases of the junction left unmatched. The CDR3 totals 18 residues. From germline, CDR1 is SEHNR and CDR2 FQNEAQ (reference sequence). CDR3 DNA: TGTGCCAGCAGCTTAGCCTTACAGGGGGCACCCTCCACAGATACGCAGTATTTT. It specifies CASSLALQGAPSTDTQYF.

This chain joins TRBV7-2 and TRBJ2-2; D is unresolved. V lost 5 bases, J lost 7 bases, and 11 bases lay in between. Looked up from germline, CDR1 is SGHTA and CDR2 is FQGNSA. The CDR3 length is 13 residues. CDR3 bases: TGTGCCAGCAGCCCCTCCTGGGGCGGGGAGCTGTTTTTT. This gives the protein CASSPSWGGELFF.

The chain links TRBV5-1 to TRBJ2-3; no clear D. V was pared by 0 bases and J by 1 base, with 9 bases between. This CDR3 is built from 15 residues. Germline values: CDR1 SGHRS, CDR2 YFSETQ. The CDR3 DNA reads as TGCGCCAGCAGCTTGGCCGGGCGCGGCACAGATACGCAGTATTTT. As protein: CASSLAGRGTDTQYF.

The genes are TRBV21-1 and TRBJ1-4; the table's D call, TRBD1, was not checked against the DNA. TRBV21-1 is assigned pseudogene status. The CDR3 is made up of 14 amino acids. DNA of the CDR3: TGTGCCAGCAGCAAAGGACACCTTAATGAAAAACTGTTTTTT. Its translation is CASSKGHLNEKLFF.

The V and J genes are TRBV4-2 and TRBJ2-3, with D perhaps matching TRBD1 (6 bases). In germline, CDR1 is LGHNA, CDR2 YNFKEQ. The V and J ends lost 0 bases and 3 bases respectively, with 13 bases between them. This CDR3 contains 16 residues. CDR3 residues: CASSQDRGRVTDTQYF. In DNA, the CDR3 is TGTGCCAGCAGCCAAGATAGGGGGAGAGTTACAGATACGCAGTATTTT.

The CDR3 here is CASSGTGSWQPQHF. The CDR3 DNA reads as TGTGCCAGCAGTGGAACAGGGTCGTGGCAGCCCCAGCATTTT. This chain connects TRBV25-1 to TRBJ1-5, with D possibly matching TRBD1 (6 bases). This CDR3 is built from 14 residues. Between the trimmed V and J ends, which lost 4 bases and 7 bases, there was a span of 14 bases. Germline assignment: CDR1 MGHDK and CDR2 SYGVNS.

The chain's CDR3 is CASSDLGRGVDGYTF. CDR3 in DNA: TGCGCCAGCAGTGATCTCGGCAGAGGCGTTGATGGCTACACCTTC. The rearrangement links TRBV10-2 to TRBJ1-2; D unclear. The CDR3 totals 15 residues. V lost 3 bases and J 6 bases, leaving 17 bases between the germline ends. Looked up from germline, CDR1 is WSHSY and CDR2 is SAAADI.

The chain employs TRBV28 and TRBJ2-4; possible D gene TRBD1, 7 bases. The CDR3 spans 15 residues. Germline V gene lookup returns CDR1 MDHEN and CDR2 SYDVKM. Trimming shortened V by 7 bases and J by 1 base, and 14 bases separated the two germline ends. This chain's CDR3 is CASTQEGAAKNIQYF. In DNA, the CDR3 is TGTGCCAGCACCCAGGAGGGGGCCGCCAAAAACATTCAGTACTTC.

This chain uses TRBV2 with TRBJ2-1, with unresolved D. The CDR3 is made up of 15 amino acids. V shed 7 bases and J shed 0 bases, with 13 bases lying between them. Germline-derived CDR1 and CDR2 are SNHLY and FYNNEI. This chain's CDR3 is CASNVQRSSYNEQFF. CDR3 nucleotides: TGTGCCAGCAACGTACAGAGGAGCTCCTACAATGAGCAGTTCTTC.

This sequence joins TRBV7-2 and TRBJ2-2; TRBD2 agrees at 9 bases. Unmatched junction bases numbered 6, after V lost 1 base and J lost 9 bases. The germline CDR1 and CDR2 sequences are SGHTA and FQGNSA. CDR3 size: 15 residues. The CDR3 is CASSLVSGSPRELFF. For the CDR3, the DNA is TGTGCCAGCAGCTTAGTTAGCGGGAGTCCCCGGGAGCTGTTTTTT.

This clone was picked up a small number of times. The V and J genes are TRBV7-9 and TRBJ2-7; 7 bases agree with TRBD1. The CDR3 extends over 14 amino acids. J was trimmed by 6 bases and V by 4 bases; bases with no gene match: 9. The germline CDR1 and CDR2 sequences are SEHNR and FQNEAQ (reference sequence). The CDR3, as DNA: TGTGCCAGCAGCTACCGGGACAGCCACTTCGAGCAGTACTTC. This translates into CASSYRDSHFEQYF.

The chain uses TRBV6-5 and TRBJ1-4; unclear D gene. V was pared by 0 bases and J by 5 bases, with 10 bases between. Germline-derived CDR1 and CDR2 are MNHEY and SVGAGI. The CDR3 extends over 15 amino acids. The CDR3 is CASSYSRVRNEKLFF. CDR3 in DNA: TGTGCCAGCAGTTACTCCCGGGTTAGAAATGAAAAACTGTTTTTT.

V gene TRBV4-3 combines with J gene TRBJ2-2; 7 bases are a match to TRBD2. The CDR3 runs to 17 residues. The germline V gene encodes CDR1 LGHNA and CDR2 YSLEER. Losses at the gene ends were 0 bases for V and 1 base for J; bases not matched to a gene: 5. For the CDR3, the DNA is TGCGCCAGCAGCCAAGATTCCGGGAGGCAGAACACCGGGGAGCTGTTTTTT. Its translation: CASSQDSGRQNTGELFF.

The chain's CDR3 is CASSQDLDRERGDNEQFF. CDR3 DNA: TGCGCCAGCAGCCAAGATCTCGACAGGGAGCGGGGGGACAATGAGCAGTTCTTC. V and J are TRBV4-3 and TRBJ2-1; 9 bases are a match to TRBD2. Germline V gene data show CDR1 as LGHNA and CDR2 as YSLEER. V shed 0 bases and J 5 bases; nucleotides not matched to a gene: 11. This CDR3 has 18 residues.

The chain couples TRBV29-1 to TRBJ1-2, with D unclear. Germline V gene sequence: CDR1 SQVTM, CDR2 ANQGSEA. CDR3 length: 10 residues. V was cut by 2 bases and J by 6 bases, with 4 bases left in between. This chain's CDR3 is CSVERDGYTF. The CDR3 nucleotides read TGCAGCGTTGAAAGGGATGGCTACACCTTC. Variable domain in full (rest from reference TRBV29-1 and TRBJ1-2): SAVISQKPSRDICQRGTSLTIQCQVDSQVTMMFWYRQQPGQSLTLIATANQGSEATYESGFVIDKFPISRPNLTFSTLTVSNMSPEDSSIYLCSVERDGYTFGSGTRLTVV.

This clone appeared a single time. The chain uses TRBV5-4 and TRBJ2-5; the D gene is possibly TRBD2 (6 bases). Per the germline V gene, CDR1 is SGHNT and CDR2 is YYREEE (reference sequence). The CDR3 is made up of 16 amino acids. The ends were cut back, 0 bases at V and 2 bases at J, with 14 bases in the middle. CDR3 region: CASSLAAFSGQETQYF. DNA for the CDR3: TGTGCCAGCAGCTTGGCGGCCTTTAGCGGACAAGAGACCCAGTACTTC.

V gene TRBV5-5 combines with J gene TRBJ2-1, with D possibly being TRBD2 (6 bases). This CDR3 comprises 16 residues. Trimming left V 1 base short and J 1 base short, with 12 bases between. Germline V lookup: CDR1 SGHKS, CDR2 YYEKEE (reference sequence). The CDR3 DNA follows: TGTGCCAGCAGCTTGTATCCAGGGAGGTCCTACAATGAGCAGTTCTTC. It specifies CASSLYPGRSYNEQFF.